The sequence of this T cell receptor beta chain was determined in a study of cytomegalovirus exposure and HLA in healthy donors. Germline loops: CDR1 LNHDA, CDR2 SQIVND (reference sequence). The CDR3 spans 13 residues. V lost 4 bases and J 5 bases, leaving 11 bases between the germline ends. Turning to this clone: Its antigen remains unknown.

Study-wide results and caveats: The study listed approximately 160 cytomegalovirus-associated TCR beta chains. It was confirmed in vitro that three of the CMV-associated chains were specific for CMV antigens. A later analysis showed that HLA-associated TCR beta chains had undergone more clonal expansion than equally common others. Presence/absence analyses treated sequencing depth as roughly uniform across donors.

This PCR relied on a set of 60 Vbeta primers and 13 Jbeta primers. Produced via immunoSEQ multiplex PCR; TCRdb's table is partial and in-frame only. The repertoire holds about 78,000 clones, with 60% to 80% as singletons. V gene TRBV19 combines with J gene TRBJ2-5, with D perhaps matching TRBD1 (6 bases). The sequence was obtained from a woman between 50 and 59 years old in good health and CMV-seropositive. The source material was PBMCs. The CDR3 sequence: CASSKNRVETQYF. CDR3 sequence (DNA): TGTGCCAGTAGTAAGAACAGGGTCGAGACCCAGTACTTC.